Listed below are T cell receptor beta chains from one sample, sequenced in a study of cytomegalovirus exposure and HLA in healthy donors. TCRdb's copy holds only in-frame clones and misses some; the assay was immunoSEQ multiplex PCR. The sample yields about 140,000 clones, approximately 78% seen once. The sample consisted of PBMCs. The receptors stem from a woman aged 40 to 50 in good health and CMV-seropositive. Each CDR3 is given with its conserved first and last residue. The D gene is left open where the match is weak. Only part of the rows carry a size: once, few, many, or a class if the clone is expanded.

v_gene: TRBV4-3
abundance: few
j_gene: TRBJ2-7
d_gene: -
CDR3nt: TGCGCCAGCAGCCCCGGAGGGACGAGCCACGAGCAGTACTTC
CDR3aa: CASSPGGTSHEQYF

v_gene: TRBV7-9
abundance: -
j_gene: TRBJ2-7
d_gene: TRBD1
CDR3nt: TGTGCCAGCAGCTTAGGACAGGGGTTCGAGCAGTACTTC
CDR3aa: CASSLGQGFEQYF

v_gene: TRBV29-1
abundance: -
j_gene: TRBJ2-3
d_gene: -
CDR3nt: TGCAGCGTTGAAGATCGGCTAGCGCACTCCACAGATACGCAGTATTTT
CDR3aa: CSVEDRLAHSTDTQYF

v_gene: TRBV4-3
abundance: few
j_gene: TRBJ1-1
d_gene: -
CDR3nt: TGCGCCAGCAGCTTAAGGGGGAGGAACACTGAAGCTTTCTTT
CDR3aa: CASSLRGRNTEAFF

v_gene: TRBV11-2
abundance: -
j_gene: TRBJ2-7
d_gene: -
CDR3nt: TGTGCCAGCAGCTTAGTTCCGGGAAACCACGAGCAGTACTTC
CDR3aa: CASSLVPGNHEQYF

v_gene: TRBV6-5
abundance: -
j_gene: TRBJ1-3
d_gene: TRBD1
CDR3nt: TGTGCCAGCAGTTTGACAGGGAGAAACACCATATATTTT
CDR3aa: CASSLTGRNTIYF

v_gene: TRBV29-1
abundance: -
j_gene: TRBJ1-1
d_gene: TRBD1
CDR3nt: TGCAGCGTCGGACAGGGGACGAGCACTGAAGCTTTCTTT
CDR3aa: CSVGQGTSTEAFF

v_gene: TRBV19
abundance: -
j_gene: TRBJ1-2
d_gene: -
CDR3nt: TGTGCCAGTAGTATTCGCAGCGATTATGGCTACACCTTC
CDR3aa: CASSIRSDYGYTF

v_gene: TRBV19
abundance: few
j_gene: TRBJ1-1
d_gene: TRBD1
CDR3nt: TGTGCCAGTAGTATAGACAGGGGGAATCGGGCTTTCTTT
CDR3aa: CASSIDRGNRAFF

v_gene: TRBV9
abundance: once
j_gene: TRBJ2-1
d_gene: -
CDR3nt: TGTGCCAGCAGCTTTAGCGGAGGCTCCTACAATGAGCAGTTCTTC
CDR3aa: CASSFSGGSYNEQFF

v_gene: TRBV5-1
abundance: -
j_gene: TRBJ1-3
d_gene: TRBD1
CDR3nt: TGCGCCAGCAGCTGGGGACAGGGTTCTGGAAACACCATATATTTT
CDR3aa: CASSWGQGSGNTIYF

v_gene: TRBV19
abundance: -
j_gene: TRBJ1-4
d_gene: -
CDR3nt: TGTGCCAGTAGTGGCCGGGGAGTTAATGAAAAACTGTTTTTT
CDR3aa: CASSGRGVNEKLFF

v_gene: TRBV18
abundance: once
j_gene: TRBJ2-3
d_gene: -
CDR3nt: TGTGCCAGCTCACCACTTCCCCCGGGAGGCACAGATACGCAGTATTTT
CDR3aa: CASSPLPPGGTDTQYF

v_gene: TRBV28
abundance: -
j_gene: TRBJ1-2
d_gene: TRBD1
CDR3nt: TGTGCCAGCAGTTTATCAGGGGGAGGCTACACCTTC
CDR3aa: CASSLSGGGYTF

v_gene: TRBV5-4
abundance: once
j_gene: TRBJ1-2
d_gene: TRBD1
CDR3nt: TGTGCCAGCAGCGTCGACAGGGGTATAGGGGGCTACACCTTC
CDR3aa: CASSVDRGIGGYTF

v_gene: TRBV6-4
abundance: -
j_gene: TRBJ1-6
d_gene: -
CDR3nt: TGTGCCAGCGGCCGGGAGGCTAATTCACCCCTCCACTTT
CDR3aa: CASGREANSPLHF

v_gene: TRBV9
abundance: -
j_gene: TRBJ2-3
d_gene: TRBD2
CDR3nt: TGTGCCAGCAGCGTAAATAGCGGGAGGGCCGCGAGCACAGATACGCAGTATTTT
CDR3aa: CASSVNSGRAASTDTQYF

v_gene: TRBV7-2
abundance: few
j_gene: TRBJ1-2
d_gene: TRBD1
CDR3nt: TGTGCCAGCAGCCCAAGGACAGGGGCCCATAACTATGGCTACACCTTC
CDR3aa: CASSPRTGAHNYGYTF

v_gene: TRBV28
abundance: -
j_gene: TRBJ2-7
d_gene: TRBD2
CDR3nt: TGTGCCAGCAGCCCCGGGACTAGGCGTTACGAGCAGTACTTC
CDR3aa: CASSPGTRRYEQYF

v_gene: TRBV7-7
abundance: -
j_gene: TRBJ2-5
d_gene: TRBD2
CDR3nt: TGTGCCAGCAGCAATCGGCGGGGGGAGACCCAGTACTTC
CDR3aa: CASSNRRGETQYF

v_gene: TRBV19
abundance: -
j_gene: TRBJ2-7
d_gene: TRBD2
CDR3nt: TGTGCCAGTAGTATAGGTCGGGGGGACTACGAGCAGTACTTC
CDR3aa: CASSIGRGDYEQYF

v_gene: TRBV28
abundance: -
j_gene: TRBJ2-1
d_gene: -
CDR3nt: TGTGCCAGCAGTACGTGGACAAGTCATGAGCAGTTCTTC
CDR3aa: CASSTWTSHEQFF

v_gene: TRBV27
abundance: -
j_gene: TRBJ1-5
d_gene: -
CDR3nt: TGTGCCAGCAGTCCAACCGGGGTCCGCCAGCAGCCCCAGCATTTT
CDR3aa: CASSPTGVRQQPQHF

v_gene: TRBV9
abundance: -
j_gene: TRBJ2-7
d_gene: -
CDR3nt: TGTGCCAGCAGCATAGGGGACACCCACTACGAGCAGTACTTC
CDR3aa: CASSIGDTHYEQYF

v_gene: TRBV7-9
abundance: -
j_gene: TRBJ1-1
d_gene: -
CDR3nt: TGTGCCAGCAGTTTGTCTCGAGGCACTGAAGCTTTCTTT
CDR3aa: CASSLSRGTEAFF

v_gene: TRBV15
abundance: once
j_gene: TRBJ1-5
d_gene: TRBD1
CDR3nt: TGTGCCACCAGCAGAGATCGCGGACAGGGTAATCAGCCCCAGCATTTT
CDR3aa: CATSRDRGQGNQPQHF

v_gene: TRBV29-1
abundance: -
j_gene: TRBJ2-6
d_gene: -
CDR3nt: TGCAGCGTTGCCGGGGATTCTGGGGCCAACGTCCTGACTTTC
CDR3aa: CSVAGDSGANVLTF

v_gene: TRBV30
abundance: -
j_gene: TRBJ1-4
d_gene: -
CDR3nt: TGTGCCTGGAGAGAACAGGAGGGGGAAAAACTGTTTTTT
CDR3aa: CAWREQEGEKLFF

v_gene: TRBV19
abundance: -
j_gene: TRBJ2-7
d_gene: TRBD2
CDR3nt: TGTGCCAGTAGTAGGGTGGCTAGCGGTCTGGGCGAGCAGTACTTC
CDR3aa: CASSRVASGLGEQYF

v_gene: TRBV11-2
abundance: once
j_gene: TRBJ1-1
d_gene: TRBD1
CDR3nt: TGTGCCAGCAGCTCGTACAGGGGGCATGCTGAAGCTTTCTTT
CDR3aa: CASSSYRGHAEAFF

v_gene: TRBV2
abundance: -
j_gene: TRBJ2-7
d_gene: -
CDR3nt: TGTGCCAGCACCAACAGGGTAAGCGGATACGAGCAGTACTTC
CDR3aa: CASTNRVSGYEQYF

v_gene: TRBV9
abundance: few
j_gene: TRBJ2-5
d_gene: -
CDR3nt: TGTGCCAGCAGCGTAGACGTGGGGGCGGAGACCCAGTACTTC
CDR3aa: CASSVDVGAETQYF

v_gene: TRBV4-3
abundance: few
j_gene: TRBJ1-5
d_gene: -
CDR3nt: TGCGCCAGCAGCCCCCGGGCGGGTAGCAATCAGCCCCAGCATTTT
CDR3aa: CASSPRAGSNQPQHF

v_gene: TRBV11-3
abundance: -
j_gene: TRBJ2-3
d_gene: TRBD2
CDR3nt: TGTGCCAGCAGCTTAGGTGCAGGGAGGGTTGATACGCAGTATTTT
CDR3aa: CASSLGAGRVDTQYF

v_gene: TRBV7-2
abundance: -
j_gene: TRBJ1-2
d_gene: TRBD1
CDR3nt: TGTGCCAGCAGCGCGGACAGGGTGAATGGCTACACCTTC
CDR3aa: CASSADRVNGYTF

v_gene: TRBV5-4
abundance: -
j_gene: TRBJ2-7
d_gene: -
CDR3nt: TGTGCCAGCAGCGTTGACAGAGACTACGAGCAGTACTTC
CDR3aa: CASSVDRDYEQYF

v_gene: TRBV9
abundance: -
j_gene: TRBJ2-4
d_gene: TRBD2
CDR3nt: TGTGCCAGCAGCGTAGCGGGAGGGAGAGGGGACATTCAGTACTTC
CDR3aa: CASSVAGGRGDIQYF

v_gene: TRBV7-8
abundance: -
j_gene: TRBJ2-1
d_gene: -
CDR3nt: TGTGCCAGCAGCCCGACTAGTGCCTCCTACAATGAGCAGTTCTTC
CDR3aa: CASSPTSASYNEQFF

v_gene: TRBV27
abundance: -
j_gene: TRBJ1-2
d_gene: TRBD1
CDR3nt: TGTGCCAGCAGGACCGGGACAGGGAAGTATGGCTACACCTTC
CDR3aa: CASRTGTGKYGYTF

v_gene: TRBV9
abundance: -
j_gene: TRBJ2-3
d_gene: TRBD2
CDR3nt: TGTGCCAGCAGCGTAGACGGGATGGCTAGCGGGAGAAGCACAGATACGCAGTATTTT
CDR3aa: CASSVDGMASGRSTDTQYF

v_gene: TRBV30
abundance: -
j_gene: TRBJ1-5
d_gene: TRBD1
CDR3nt: TGTGCCTGGGACAGGGACAATCAGCCCCAGCATTTT
CDR3aa: CAWDRDNQPQHF

v_gene: TRBV7-9
abundance: -
j_gene: TRBJ2-4
d_gene: -
CDR3nt: TGTGCCAGCAGCTCCCCCGGGACACCCCTAGCCAAAAACATTCAGTACTTC
CDR3aa: CASSSPGTPLAKNIQYF

v_gene: TRBV5-5
abundance: -
j_gene: TRBJ2-7
d_gene: -
CDR3nt: TGTGCCAGCAGCTTGGCCGCAAGACAGGTGATCTCCTACGAGCAGTACTTC
CDR3aa: CASSLAARQVISYEQYF

v_gene: TRBV15
abundance: -
j_gene: TRBJ1-2
d_gene: TRBD1
CDR3nt: TGTGCCACCACCCCAGGGGGCCGGTATGGCTACACCTTC
CDR3aa: CATTPGGRYGYTF

v_gene: TRBV5-6
abundance: -
j_gene: TRBJ1-6
d_gene: TRBD1
CDR3nt: TGTGCCAGCAGCAAGGGACAGGGTCTGAATTCACCCCTCCACTTT
CDR3aa: CASSKGQGLNSPLHF